This T cell receptor beta chain is drawn from a study of OX40 agonist ivuxolimab in advanced cancers. Trimming cost V 5 bases and J 3 bases, with 14 bases left between them. Germline-derived CDR1 and CDR2 are MNHNS and SASEGT. This CDR3 has 14 amino acids. Produced via immunoSEQ multiplex PCR; TCRdb's table is partial and in-frame only. The repertoire consists of roughly 70,000 clones, with around 80% occurring once and the leading ten covering over 0.95%. This receptor was obtained from an adult with an advanced solid tumor such as melanoma, head and neck, liver or kidney cancer. Specimen: CD4+ or CD8+ T cells sorted from blood, collected in a trial of the OX40 agonist ivuxolimab. This rearrangement joins TRBV6-1 to TRBJ2-7; D assignment may be TRBD1 or TRBD2 (6 bases each). The CDR3 region has the DNA TGTGCCAGCAGTCTTCAGGAGGGGGTCTACGAGCAGTACTTC. Its protein is CASSLQEGVYEQYF.